These 5 T cell receptor beta chains were sequenced from one sample in a study of cytomegalovirus exposure and HLA in healthy donors. A multiplex PCR was run with 60 Vbeta primers and 13 Jbeta primers. Libraries were prepared by immunoSEQ multiplex PCR; TCRdb keeps only in-frame clonotypes and omits some of them. The table shows about 140,000 clones, with around 80% occurring only once. The sample consisted of PBMCs. These receptors came from a female donor in good health and CMV-seropositive.

The V and J genes are TRBV15 and TRBJ2-1, with D perhaps TRBD1 (5 bases). The CDR3 runs to 16 residues. Trimming removed 4 bases at V and 0 bases at J, with 13 bases between. Germline V gene sequence: CDR1 LNHNV, CDR2 YYDKDF (reference sequence). This chain's CDR3 is CATSNRTGPSYNEQFF. CDR3 nucleotide sequence: TGTGCCACCAGCAATAGAACAGGACCCTCCTACAATGAGCAGTTCTTC.

This clone appeared a few times. CDR3 amino acids: CASRGLTEAFF. In DNA form, the CDR3 reads TGCGCCAGCAGGGGGCTGACTGAAGCTTTCTTT. This chain links TRBV10-2 with TRBJ1-1; a weak D match, TRBD1 (5 bases). Trimming removed 6 bases from V and 5 bases from J, with 7 bases in between. The CDR3 sequence is 11 residues long. The germline CDR1 and CDR2 sequences are WSHSY and SAAADI.

The V and J genes are TRBV6-5 and TRBJ1-1, with 7 bases aligning to TRBD1. The CDR3 runs 14 residues. Germline CDR1 is MNHEY and CDR2 is SVGAGI. The junction had 7 bases not matched to a gene; V was cut back by 4 bases and J by 5 bases. The CDR3 region is CASSLLPQGTEAFF. For the CDR3, the DNA is TGTGCCAGCAGTTTACTCCCACAGGGGACTGAAGCTTTCTTT.

This sequence joins TRBV9 and TRBJ1-6, with no clear D. This CDR3 region has 15 residues. V was shortened by 0 bases and J by 8 bases, with 12 bases between the two germline ends. Germline assignment: CDR1 SGDLS and CDR2 YYNGEE. In nucleotides, the CDR3 is TGTGCCAGCAGCGTAGACAGTTTCCTCGATTCACCCCTCCACTTT. Amino acid sequence: CASSVDSFLDSPLHF.

In DNA, the CDR3 is TGCAGCGGTGGGGACAGGGGTGAAAAACTGTTTTTT. Protein: CSGGDRGEKLFF. The J gene is TRBJ1-4, the V gene TRBV29-1; 10 bases fit TRBD1. Per the germline V gene, CDR1 is SQVTM and CDR2 is ANQGSEA. After removal of 7 bases from V and 7 bases from J, the junction contained 3 bases not matched to a gene. The CDR3 covers 12 residues.